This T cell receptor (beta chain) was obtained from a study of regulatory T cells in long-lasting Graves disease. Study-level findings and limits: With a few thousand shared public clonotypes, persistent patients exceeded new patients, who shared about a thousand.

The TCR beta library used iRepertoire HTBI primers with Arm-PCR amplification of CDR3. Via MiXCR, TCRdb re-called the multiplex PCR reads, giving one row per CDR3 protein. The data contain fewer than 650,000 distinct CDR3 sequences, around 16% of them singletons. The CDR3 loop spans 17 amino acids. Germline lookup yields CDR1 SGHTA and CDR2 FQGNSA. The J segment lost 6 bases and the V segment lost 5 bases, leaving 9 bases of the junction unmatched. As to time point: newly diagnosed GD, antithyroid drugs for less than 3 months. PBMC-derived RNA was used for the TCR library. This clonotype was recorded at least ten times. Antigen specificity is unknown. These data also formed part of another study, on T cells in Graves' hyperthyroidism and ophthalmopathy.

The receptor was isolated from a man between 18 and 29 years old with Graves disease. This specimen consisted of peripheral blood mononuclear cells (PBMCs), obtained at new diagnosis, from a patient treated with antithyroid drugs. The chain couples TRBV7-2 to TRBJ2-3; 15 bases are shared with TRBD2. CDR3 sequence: CASSLGLAGGAGDTQYF. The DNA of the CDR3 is TGTGCCAGCAGCCTAGGACTAGCGGGAGGGGCCGGGGATACGCAGTATTTT.